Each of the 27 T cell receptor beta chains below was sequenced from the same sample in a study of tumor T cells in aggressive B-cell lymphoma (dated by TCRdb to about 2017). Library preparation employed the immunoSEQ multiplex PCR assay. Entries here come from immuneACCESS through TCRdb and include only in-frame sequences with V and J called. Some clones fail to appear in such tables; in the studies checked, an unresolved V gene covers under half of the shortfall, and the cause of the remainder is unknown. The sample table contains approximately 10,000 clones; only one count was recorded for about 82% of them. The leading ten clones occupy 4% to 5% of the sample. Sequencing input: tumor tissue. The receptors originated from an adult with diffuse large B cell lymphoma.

The CDR3 reads CASSPESGQFNEKLFF. For the CDR3, the DNA is TGTGCCAGCTCACCTGAATCGGGACAGTTTAATGAAAAACTGTTTTTT. This sequence joins TRBV18 and TRBJ1-4, with 7 bases identical to TRBD1. The CDR3 is 16 residues long. The J segment lost 4 bases and the V segment lost 3 bases, leaving 8 bases of the junction unmatched. Per germline, CDR1 KGHSH and CDR2 LQKENI. Using reference TRBV18 and TRBJ1-4 for the parts outside the CDR3, the full variable domain is NAGVMQNPRHLVRRRGQEARLRCSPMKGHSHVYWYRQLPEEGLKFMVYLQKENIIDESGMPKERFSAEFPKEGPSILRIQQVVRGDSAAYFCASSPESGQFNEKLFFGSGTQLSVL.

For the CDR3, the DNA is TGCGCCAGCAGCAAGGACAGCCCCCAAGAGACCCAGTACTTC. This encodes CASSKDSPQETQYF. This rearrangement joins TRBV5-1 to TRBJ2-5, with D perhaps TRBD1 (6 bases). The CDR3 consists of 14 residues. V gave up 4 bases and J gave up 1 base, with 11 bases separating them. Per germline, CDR1 SGHRS and CDR2 YFSETQ.

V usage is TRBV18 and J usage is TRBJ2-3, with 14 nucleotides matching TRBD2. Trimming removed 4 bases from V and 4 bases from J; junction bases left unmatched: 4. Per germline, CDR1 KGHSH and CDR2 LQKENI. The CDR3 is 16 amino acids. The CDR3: CASSQGLAGDADTQYF. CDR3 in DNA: TGTGCCAGCTCACAGGGACTAGCGGGAGATGCAGATACGCAGTATTTT.

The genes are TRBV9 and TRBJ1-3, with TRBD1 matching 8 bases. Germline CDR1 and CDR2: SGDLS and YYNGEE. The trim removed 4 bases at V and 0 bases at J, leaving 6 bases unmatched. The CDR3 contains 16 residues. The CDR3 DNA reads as TGTGCCAGCAGCCCTAGACAGGGGAGCTCTGGAAACACCATATATTTT. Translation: CASSPRQGSSGNTIYF.

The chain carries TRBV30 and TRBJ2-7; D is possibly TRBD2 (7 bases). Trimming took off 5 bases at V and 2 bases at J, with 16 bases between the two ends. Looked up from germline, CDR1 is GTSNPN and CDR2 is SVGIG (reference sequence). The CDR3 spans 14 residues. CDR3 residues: CAWGRRGRTYEQYF. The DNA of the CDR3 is TGTGCCTGGGGCCGGCGGGGGCGGACCTACGAGCAGTACTTC.

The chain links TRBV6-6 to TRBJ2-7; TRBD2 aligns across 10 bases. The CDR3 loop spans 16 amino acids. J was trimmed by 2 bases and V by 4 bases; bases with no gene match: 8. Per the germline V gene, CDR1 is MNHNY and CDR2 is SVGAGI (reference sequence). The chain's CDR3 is CASSSLTSGLTYEQYF. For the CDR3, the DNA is TGTGCCAGCAGTTCCCTGACTAGCGGGCTCACCTACGAGCAGTACTTC.

In nucleotides, the CDR3 is TGTGCCAGCAGCTTAGCCGGGTCCGATACGCAGTATTTT. It specifies CASSLAGSDTQYF. V and J are TRBV7-8 and TRBJ2-3; D is unclear. Germline lookup yields CDR1 SGHVS and CDR2 FQNEAQ. CDR3 length: 13 amino acids. The V and J ends lost 0 bases and 6 bases respectively, with 7 bases between them. Full variable domain (rest looked up from reference TRBV7-8 and TRBJ2-3): GAGVSQSPRYKVAKRGQDVALRCDPISGHVSLFWYQQALGQGPEFLTYFQNEAQLDKSGLPSDRFFAERPEGSVSTLKIQRTQQEDSAVYLCASSLAGSDTQYFGPGTRLTVL.

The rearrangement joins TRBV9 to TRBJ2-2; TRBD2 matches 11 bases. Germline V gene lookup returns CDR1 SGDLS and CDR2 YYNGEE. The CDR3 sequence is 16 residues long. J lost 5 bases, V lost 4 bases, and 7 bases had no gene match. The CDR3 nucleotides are TGTGCCAGCAGCACCCTAGCGGGAGGTGGGACCGGGGAGCTGTTTTTT. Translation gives CASSTLAGGGTGELFF.

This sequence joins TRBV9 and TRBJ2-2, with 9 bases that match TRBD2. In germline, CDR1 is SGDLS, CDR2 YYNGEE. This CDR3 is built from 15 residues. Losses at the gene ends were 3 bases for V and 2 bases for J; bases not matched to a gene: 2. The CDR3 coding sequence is TGTGCCAGCAGCGCTAGCGGGGATAACACCGGGGAGCTGTTTTTT. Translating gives CASSASGDNTGELFF.

CDR3 nucleotides: TGTGCCAGCAGCCAAGGGCAGCCTGGGGGGGAGCAGTACTTC. Its translation: CASSQGQPGGEQYF. V is TRBV4-2 and J is TRBJ2-7; D is perhaps TRBD2 (6 bases). Per the germline V gene, CDR1 is LGHNA and CDR2 is YNFKEQ. This CDR3 region has 14 residues. Trimming took off 1 base at V and 7 bases at J, with 14 bases between the two ends.

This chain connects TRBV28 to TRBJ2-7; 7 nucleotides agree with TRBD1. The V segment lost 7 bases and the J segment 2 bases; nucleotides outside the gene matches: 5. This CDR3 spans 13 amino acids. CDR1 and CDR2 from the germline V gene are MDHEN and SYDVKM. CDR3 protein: CASISTGTYEQYF. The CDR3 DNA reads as TGTGCCAGCATTTCGACAGGGACCTACGAGCAGTACTTC. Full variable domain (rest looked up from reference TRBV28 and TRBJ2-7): DVKVTQSSRYLVKRTGEKVFLECVQDMDHENMFWYRQDPGLGLRLIYFSYDVKMKEKGDIPEGYSVSREKKERFSLILESASTNQTSMYLCASISTGTYEQYFGPGTRLTVT.

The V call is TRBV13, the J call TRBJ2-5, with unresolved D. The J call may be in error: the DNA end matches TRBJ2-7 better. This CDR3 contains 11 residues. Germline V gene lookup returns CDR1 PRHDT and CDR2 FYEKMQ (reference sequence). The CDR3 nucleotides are TGTGCCAGCAGCCCCGCCTACGAGCAGTACTTC. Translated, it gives CASSPAYEQYF.

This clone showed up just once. The chain's CDR3 is CSVEGQEVRYGYTF. The CDR3 DNA is TGCAGCGTTGAAGGACAGGAGGTTCGGTATGGCTACACCTTC. J is TRBJ1-2 and V is TRBV29-1, with D maybe TRBD1 (6 bases). Trimming stripped 1 base from V and 5 bases from J, with 14 bases between. CDR1 and CDR2 (germline): SQVTM, ANQGSEA. The CDR3 runs to 14 residues.

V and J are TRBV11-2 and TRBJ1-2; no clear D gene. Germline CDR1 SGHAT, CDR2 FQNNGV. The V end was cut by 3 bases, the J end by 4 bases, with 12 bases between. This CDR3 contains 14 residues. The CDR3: CASSFGGSVYGYTF. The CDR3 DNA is TGTGCCAGCAGCTTCGGAGGCTCGGTCTATGGCTACACCTTC.

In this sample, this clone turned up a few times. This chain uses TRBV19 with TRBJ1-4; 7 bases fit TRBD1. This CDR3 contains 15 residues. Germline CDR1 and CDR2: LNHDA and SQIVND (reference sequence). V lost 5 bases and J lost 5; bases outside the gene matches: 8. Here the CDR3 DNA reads TGTGCCAGTAGTGATCCGGGACAGCTAAATGAAAAACTGTTTTTT. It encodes CASSDPGQLNEKLFF.

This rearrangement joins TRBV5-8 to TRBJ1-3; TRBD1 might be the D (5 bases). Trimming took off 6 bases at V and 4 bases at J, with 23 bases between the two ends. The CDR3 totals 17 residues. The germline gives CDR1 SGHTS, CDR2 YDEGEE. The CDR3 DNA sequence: TGTGCCAGCAACCTGTTTCAGGGTTTCGCCGGGGGAAACACCATATATTTT. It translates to CASNLFQGFAGGNTIYF.

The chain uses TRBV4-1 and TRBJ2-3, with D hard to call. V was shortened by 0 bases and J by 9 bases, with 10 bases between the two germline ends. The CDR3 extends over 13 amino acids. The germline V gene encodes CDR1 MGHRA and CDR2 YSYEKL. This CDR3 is CASSQELMRTQYF. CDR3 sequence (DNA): TGCGCCAGCAGCCAAGAGTTGATGCGAACGCAGTATTTT.

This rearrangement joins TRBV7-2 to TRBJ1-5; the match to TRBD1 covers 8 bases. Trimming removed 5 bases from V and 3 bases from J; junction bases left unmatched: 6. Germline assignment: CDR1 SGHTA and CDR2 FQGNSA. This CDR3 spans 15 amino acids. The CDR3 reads CASSPRTGSNQPQHF. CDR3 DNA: TGTGCCAGCAGCCCCCGGACAGGGTCCAATCAGCCCCAGCATTTT.

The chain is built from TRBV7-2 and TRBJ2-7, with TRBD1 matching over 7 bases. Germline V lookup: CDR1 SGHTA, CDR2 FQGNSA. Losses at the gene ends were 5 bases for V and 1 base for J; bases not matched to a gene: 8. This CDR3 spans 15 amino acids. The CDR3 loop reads CASSQYGTASYEQYF. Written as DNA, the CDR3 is TGTGCCAGCAGCCAGTACGGGACAGCTTCCTACGAGCAGTACTTC.

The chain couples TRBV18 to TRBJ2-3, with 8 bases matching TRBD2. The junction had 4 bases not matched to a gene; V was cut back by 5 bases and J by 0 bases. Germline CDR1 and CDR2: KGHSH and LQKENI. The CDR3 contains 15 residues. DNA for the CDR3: TGTGCCAGCTCAGTAGCGGGAACTAGCACAGATACGCAGTATTTT. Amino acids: CASSVAGTSTDTQYF.

The CDR3 sequence: CASNFKGRRSVTGELFF. CDR3 nucleotides: TGTGCCAGCAACTTCAAGGGGCGTAGGTCCGTCACCGGGGAGCTGTTTTTT. The chain links TRBV5-6 to TRBJ2-2; D might be TRBD1 (5 bases). From germline, CDR1 is SGHDT and CDR2 YYEEEE. CDR3 length: 17 residues. Trimming cost V 6 bases and J 4 bases, with 22 bases left between them.

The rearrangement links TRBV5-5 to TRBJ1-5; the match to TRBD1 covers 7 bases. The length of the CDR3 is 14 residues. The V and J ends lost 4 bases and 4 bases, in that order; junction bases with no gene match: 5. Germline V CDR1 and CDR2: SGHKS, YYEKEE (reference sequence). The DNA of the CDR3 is TGTGCCAGCAGCGACAGGGTTGGTAATCAGCCCCAGCATTTT. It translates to CASSDRVGNQPQHF.

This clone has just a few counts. The CDR3 coding sequence is TGCGCCAGCAGGACGGACAGGGCAAAGGGCTACACCTTC. Translation gives CASRTDRAKGYTF. The chain couples TRBV10-2 to TRBJ1-2; 8 bases fit TRBD1. In germline, CDR1 is WSHSY, CDR2 SAAADI. The ends lost 6 bases at V and 8 bases at J; junction bases unmatched: 8. The CDR3 is 13 amino acids.

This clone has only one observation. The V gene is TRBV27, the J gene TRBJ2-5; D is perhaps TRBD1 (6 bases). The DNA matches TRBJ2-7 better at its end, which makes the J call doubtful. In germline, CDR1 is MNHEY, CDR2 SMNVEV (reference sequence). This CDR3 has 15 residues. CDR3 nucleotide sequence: TGTGCCAGCAGTTTATTAGGTGGACAGACCTACGAGCAGTACTTC. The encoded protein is CASSLLGGQTYEQYF.

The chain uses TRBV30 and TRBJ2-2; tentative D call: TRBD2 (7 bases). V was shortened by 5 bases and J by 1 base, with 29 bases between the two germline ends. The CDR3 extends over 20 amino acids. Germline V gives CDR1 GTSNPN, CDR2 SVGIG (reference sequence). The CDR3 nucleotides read TGTGCCTGGCGGAGGGGGGGCTCCTTATCAACTTTTTTGAACACCGGGGAGCTGTTTTTT. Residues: CAWRRGGSLSTFLNTGELFF.

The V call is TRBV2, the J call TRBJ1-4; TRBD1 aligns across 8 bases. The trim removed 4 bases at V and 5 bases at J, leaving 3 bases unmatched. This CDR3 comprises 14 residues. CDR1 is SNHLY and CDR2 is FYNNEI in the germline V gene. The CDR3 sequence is CASSGRTGNEKLFF. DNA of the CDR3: TGTGCCAGCAGTGGGAGGACAGGGAATGAAAAACTGTTTTTT.

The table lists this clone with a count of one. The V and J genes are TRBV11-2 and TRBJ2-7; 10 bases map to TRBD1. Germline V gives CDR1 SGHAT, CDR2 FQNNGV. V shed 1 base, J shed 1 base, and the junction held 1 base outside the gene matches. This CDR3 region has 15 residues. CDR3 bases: TGTGCCAGCAGCTTAGGGGACAGGGGATCCTACGAGCAGTACTTC. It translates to CASSLGDRGSYEQYF.